This is a list of T cell receptor beta chains from one sample in a study of control samples from healthy donors and cancer patients. Produced via immunoSEQ multiplex PCR; TCRdb's table is partial and in-frame only. This table has 100,000 to 150,000 clones, over 85% appearing once. Sequenced sample: blood. The origin of the receptors is a young man in good health. Both conserved end residues are part of each CDR3. Fields, in order: CDR3 DNA, CDR3 protein, CDR3 length, V gene, D gene, J gene, clone size. A D gene is named only where the DNA matches it firmly. For some rows the clone size is stated as once, few or many, or as a class when expanded; others skip it.

TGTGCCAGCAGCCCGTGGACGACACCGAACACTGAAGCTTTCTTT CASSPWTTPNTEAFF 15 TRBV11-2 . TRBJ1-1 .
TGTGCCAGCATATCGGGGTGGCAGCTACTCAATCAGCCCCAGCATTTT CASISGWQLLNQPQHF 16 TRBV3-1/TRBV3-2 . TRBJ1-5 .
TGTGCCAGCAGCAAACAGGCGATCTATAATTCACCCCTCCACTTT CASSKQAIYNSPLHF 15 TRBV6-5 . TRBJ1-6 .
TGTGCCAGCAGTTTTCTGGGTTCGGGCAATCAGCCCCAGCATTTT CASSFLGSGNQPQHF 15 TRBV27 . TRBJ1-5 .
TGTGCCAGCAGTTACGTCTACGAGCAGTACTTC CASSYVYEQYF 11 TRBV6-2/TRBV6-3 . TRBJ2-7 .
TGTGCCACCAGTGATCGACAGGATCAGCCCCAGCATTTT CATSDRQDQPQHF 13 TRBV24-1 . TRBJ1-5 .
TGTGCCAGCTCACCTGTGGCAGGGGTGTACTATGGCTACACCTTC CASSPVAGVYYGYTF 15 TRBV18 . TRBJ1-2 .
TGTGCCAGTAGTCTCCTCGGGAGTTTGGAAGCTTTCTTT CASSLLGSLEAFF 13 TRBV19 . TRBJ1-1 .
TGTGCCAGCAGCCTTTTCGGCAATCAGCCCCAGCATTTT CASSLFGNQPQHF 13 TRBV7-9 . TRBJ1-5 .
TGTGCCAGCTCACCGCTCGCGGGGGTCTCGACCGGGGAGCTGTTTTTT CASSPLAGVSTGELFF 16 TRBV18 TRBD2 TRBJ2-2 .
TGTGCCAGCAGTGAATCCCAGCCCCAGCATTTT CASSESQPQHF 11 TRBV6-1 . TRBJ1-5 .
TGTGCCAGCAGGAGAGGGGTCGACGGCACTGAAGCTTTCTTT CASRRGVDGTEAFF 14 TRBV6-5 . TRBJ1-1 .
TGCGCCACCGGTGACAGGGAAAGGGAAAAACTGTTTTTT CATGDREREKLFF 13 TRBV4-1 TRBD1 TRBJ1-4 .
TGTGCCAGCAGCGTAGTCGGCAGTGCGGGCACCGGGGAGCTGTTTTTT CASSVVGSAGTGELFF 16 TRBV9 . TRBJ2-2 .
TGCGCCAGCAGCTTGGGACAGGTTAGAGATACGCAGTATTTT CASSLGQVRDTQYF 14 TRBV5-1 . TRBJ2-3 .
TGTGCCACCTCCCCGGGACAGGGAGTAGGCTACACCTTC CATSPGQGVGYTF 13 TRBV19 TRBD1 TRBJ1-2 .
TGTGCCAGCAGCCAAGAATTGCGCGGGGAGCTGTTTTTT CASSQELRGELFF 13 TRBV7-3 . TRBJ2-2 .
TGTGCCAGCTCATCGGGACAGGGGAGAAACACCATATATTTT CASSSGQGRNTIYF 14 TRBV18 TRBD1 TRBJ1-3 .
TGTGCCAGCAGTTACCTTACTCGGACTAGCGGGGTAACCTACGAGCAGTACTTC CASSYLTRTSGVTYEQYF 18 TRBV6-2/TRBV6-3 TRBD2 TRBJ2-7 .
TGTGCCAGCAAACAGTTCGGGGGTCTAGTCACCAATGAGCAGTTCTTC CASKQFGGLVTNEQFF 16 TRBV27 . TRBJ2-1 .
TGTGCCTGGAGTGTATTCGGTGGCTCCTCAGCATCCTTC CAWSVFGGSSASF 13 TRBV30 . TRBJ1-2 .
TGCGCCAGCAGCCAAGACCGGGGGGCTTACAATGAGCAGTTCTTC CASSQDRGAYNEQFF 15 TRBV4-3 . TRBJ2-1 .
TGTGCCAGTAGTATAACAGCCTTCACCGGGGAGCTGTTTTTT CASSITAFTGELFF 14 TRBV19 . TRBJ2-2 .
TGTGCCAGCAGTTCCGACAGCTATGGCTACACCTTC CASSSDSYGYTF 12 TRBV12-3/TRBV12-4 . TRBJ1-2 once
TGTGCCAGCAGTAACAGGGAATCCTCTGGCTACACCTTC CASSNRESSGYTF 13 TRBV6-2/TRBV6-3 . TRBJ1-2 .
TGCGCCAGCAGCCATGTACTCGCCGGGACGAACACCGGGGAGCTGTTTTTT CASSHVLAGTNTGELFF 17 TRBV4-3 . TRBJ2-2 few
TGTGCCAGCAGCTCAGGGCCCTCCTACGAGCAGTACTTC CASSSGPSYEQYF 13 TRBV7-2 . TRBJ2-7 .
TGTGCCAGCAGCTTAGTAAATGTAGCGGCAGGGAATTCACCCCTCCACTTT CASSLVNVAAGNSPLHF 17 TRBV7-2 . TRBJ1-6 .
TGTGCCAGCAGCACTAGCGGGGGCACAAACAACGAGCAGTACTTC CASSTSGGTNNEQYF 15 TRBV7-9 TRBD2 TRBJ2-7 .
TGTGCCAGCAGCCCCGGGACAGGGACGGCTGGAAACACCATATATTTT CASSPGTGTAGNTIYF 16 TRBV9 TRBD1 TRBJ1-3 .
TGTGCCAGTAGTATATTCGCTGGGTACGAGCAGTACTTC CASSIFAGYEQYF 13 TRBV19 . TRBJ2-7 .
TGTGCCAGCAGTTTCAGGGAGAGGGAAAAACTGTTTTTT CASSFREREKLFF 13 TRBV27 . TRBJ1-4 .
TGTGCCAGCAGTGAACAGCGGGACAGGGTCTCACTGTTTTTT CASSEQRDRVSLFF 14 TRBV6-1 TRBD1 TRBJ1-4 .
TGTGCCAGCAGTGGGGGGCGGACCTATAATTCACCCCTCCACTTT CASSGGRTYNSPLHF 15 TRBV2 . TRBJ1-6 .
TGTGCCAGCAGCTTGGCCAGGACGTTGATCTACGAGCAGTACTTC CASSLARTLIYEQYF 15 TRBV5-6 . TRBJ2-7 .
TGTGCCAGCAGTTTATCCCCGGGCACTGAAGCTTTCTTT CASSLSPGTEAFF 13 TRBV28 . TRBJ1-1 .